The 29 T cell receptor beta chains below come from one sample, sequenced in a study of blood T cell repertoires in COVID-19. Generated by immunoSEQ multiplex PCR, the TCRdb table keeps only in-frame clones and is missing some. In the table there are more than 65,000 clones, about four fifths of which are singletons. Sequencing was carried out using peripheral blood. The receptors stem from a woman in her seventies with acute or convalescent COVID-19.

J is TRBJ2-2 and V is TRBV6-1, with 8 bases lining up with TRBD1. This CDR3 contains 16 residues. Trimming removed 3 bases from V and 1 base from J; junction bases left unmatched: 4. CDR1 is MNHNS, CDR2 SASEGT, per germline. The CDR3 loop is CASSDRGTGNTGELFF. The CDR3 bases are TGTGCCAGCAGTGACCGAGGGACAGGGAACACCGGGGAGCTGTTTTTT.

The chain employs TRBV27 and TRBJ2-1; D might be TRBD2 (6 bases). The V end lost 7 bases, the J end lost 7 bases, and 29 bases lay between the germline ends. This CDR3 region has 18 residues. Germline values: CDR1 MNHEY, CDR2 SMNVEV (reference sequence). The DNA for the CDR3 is TGTGCCAGCACCCCTTCGGGGGAGAGGAGACCCCATCGGAATGAGCAGTTCTTC. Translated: CASTPSGERRPHRNEQFF.

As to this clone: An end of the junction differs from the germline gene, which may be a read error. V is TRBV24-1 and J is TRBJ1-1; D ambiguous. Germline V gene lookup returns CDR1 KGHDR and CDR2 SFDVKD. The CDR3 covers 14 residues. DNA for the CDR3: TGTGCCACCAGTGATGGAGAGGGTATAGAAGGCTACGAATTT. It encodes CATSDGEGIEGYEF.

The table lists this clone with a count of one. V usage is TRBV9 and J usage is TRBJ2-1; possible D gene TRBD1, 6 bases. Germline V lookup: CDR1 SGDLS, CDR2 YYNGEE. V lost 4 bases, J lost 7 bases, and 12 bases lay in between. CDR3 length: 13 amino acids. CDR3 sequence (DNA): TGTGCCAGCAGCCCCTGGGACAAAAATGAGCAGTTCTTC. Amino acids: CASSPWDKNEQFF.

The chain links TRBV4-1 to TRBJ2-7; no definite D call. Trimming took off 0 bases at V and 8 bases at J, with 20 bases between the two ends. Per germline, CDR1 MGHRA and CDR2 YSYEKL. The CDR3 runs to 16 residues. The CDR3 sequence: CASSQEKRSPPTKQYF. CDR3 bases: TGCGCCAGCAGCCAAGAGAAACGCTCACCTCCTACGAAGCAGTACTTC.

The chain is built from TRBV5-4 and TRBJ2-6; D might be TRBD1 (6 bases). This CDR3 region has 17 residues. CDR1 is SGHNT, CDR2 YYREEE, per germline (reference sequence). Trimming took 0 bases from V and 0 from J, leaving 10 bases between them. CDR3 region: CASSLGTAISGANVLTF. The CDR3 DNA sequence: TGTGCCAGCAGCTTGGGGACAGCCATCTCTGGGGCCAACGTCCTGACTTTC.

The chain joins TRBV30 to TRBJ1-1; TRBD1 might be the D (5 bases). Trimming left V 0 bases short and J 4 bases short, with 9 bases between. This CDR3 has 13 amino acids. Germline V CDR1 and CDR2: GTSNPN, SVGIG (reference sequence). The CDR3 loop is CAWSVQGLTEAFF. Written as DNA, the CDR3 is TGTGCCTGGAGTGTTCAGGGACTCACTGAAGCTTTCTTT.

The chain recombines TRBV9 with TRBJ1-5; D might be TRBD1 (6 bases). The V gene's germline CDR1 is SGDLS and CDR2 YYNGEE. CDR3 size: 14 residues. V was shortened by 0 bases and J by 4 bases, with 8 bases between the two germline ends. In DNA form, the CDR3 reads TGTGCCAGCAGCGTAGGGACAGAGAATCAGCCCCAGCATTTT. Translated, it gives CASSVGTENQPQHF.

CDR3 coding DNA: TGTGCCAGCAGTGAATGGGAGGGACGCTACACCTTC. This codes for CASSEWEGRYTF. The chain carries TRBV2 and TRBJ1-2, with D possibly matching TRBD1 (5 bases). The CDR3 contains 12 residues. Per the germline V gene, CDR1 is SNHLY and CDR2 is FYNNEI. The V gene lost 2 bases and the J gene lost 9 bases, with 10 bases spanning the gap. The entire variable domain, with the rest obtained from reference TRBV2 and TRBJ1-2, is as follows: EPEVTQTPSHQVTQMGQEVILRCVPISNHLYFYWYRQILGQKVEFLVSFYNNEISEKSEIFDDQFSVERPDGSNFTLKIRSTKLEDSAMYFCASSEWEGRYTFGSGTRLTVV.

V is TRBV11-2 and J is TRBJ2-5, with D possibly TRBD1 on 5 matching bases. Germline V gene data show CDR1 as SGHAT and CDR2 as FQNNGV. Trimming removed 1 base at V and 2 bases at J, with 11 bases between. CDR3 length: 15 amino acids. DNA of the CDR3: TGTGCCAGCAGCTTAGTAGGGGCCCTACAAGAGACCCAGTACTTC. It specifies CASSLVGALQETQYF.

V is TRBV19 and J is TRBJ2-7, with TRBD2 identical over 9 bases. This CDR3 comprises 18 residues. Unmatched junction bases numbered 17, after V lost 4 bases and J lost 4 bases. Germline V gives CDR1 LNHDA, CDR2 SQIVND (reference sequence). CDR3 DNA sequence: TGTGCCAGTAGTACCGGGACTAGCTCCTCAACAACGTTATACGAGCAGTACTTC. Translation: CASSTGTSSSTTLYEQYF.

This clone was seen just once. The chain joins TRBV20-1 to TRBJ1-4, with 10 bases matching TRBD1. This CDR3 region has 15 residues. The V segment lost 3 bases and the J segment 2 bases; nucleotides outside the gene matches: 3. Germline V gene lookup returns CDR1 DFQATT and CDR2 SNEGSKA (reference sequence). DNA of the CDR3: TGCAGTGCTAGTGACAGGGGGCCGACTAATGAAAAACTGTTTTTT. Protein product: CSASDRGPTNEKLFF.

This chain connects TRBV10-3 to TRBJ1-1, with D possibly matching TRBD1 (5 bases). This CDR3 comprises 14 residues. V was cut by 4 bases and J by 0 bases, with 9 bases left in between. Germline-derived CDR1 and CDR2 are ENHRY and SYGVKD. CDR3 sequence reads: CAISGRGVNTEAFF. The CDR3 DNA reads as TGTGCCATCAGTGGACGGGGGGTGAACACTGAAGCTTTCTTT.

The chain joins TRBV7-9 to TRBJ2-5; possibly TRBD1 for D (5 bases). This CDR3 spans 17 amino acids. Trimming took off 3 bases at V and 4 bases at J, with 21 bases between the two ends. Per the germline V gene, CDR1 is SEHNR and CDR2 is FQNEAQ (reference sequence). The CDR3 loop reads CASSLGIGQGFAETQYF. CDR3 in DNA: TGTGCCAGCAGCTTGGGGATAGGGCAGGGATTCGCAGAGACCCAGTACTTC.

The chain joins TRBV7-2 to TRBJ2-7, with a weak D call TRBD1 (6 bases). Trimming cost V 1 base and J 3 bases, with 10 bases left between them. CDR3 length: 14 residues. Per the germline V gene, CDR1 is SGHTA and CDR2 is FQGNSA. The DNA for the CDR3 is TGTGCCAGCAGCTTAGGTCCACAGGGCTACGAGCAGTACTTC. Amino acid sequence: CASSLGPQGYEQYF.

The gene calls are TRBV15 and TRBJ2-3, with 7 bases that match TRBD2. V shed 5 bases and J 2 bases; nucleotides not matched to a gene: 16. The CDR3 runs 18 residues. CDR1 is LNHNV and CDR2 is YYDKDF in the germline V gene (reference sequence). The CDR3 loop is CATSPDPPGAGNTDTQYF. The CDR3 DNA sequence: TGTGCCACCAGCCCGGACCCCCCAGGAGCGGGGAACACAGATACGCAGTATTTT.

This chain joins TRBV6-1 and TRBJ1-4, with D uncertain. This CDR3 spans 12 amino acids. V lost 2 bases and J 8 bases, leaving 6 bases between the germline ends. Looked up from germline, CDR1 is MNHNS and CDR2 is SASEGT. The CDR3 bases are TGTGCCAGCAGTGAAAGGAGGGAAAAACTGTTTTTT. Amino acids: CASSERREKLFF.

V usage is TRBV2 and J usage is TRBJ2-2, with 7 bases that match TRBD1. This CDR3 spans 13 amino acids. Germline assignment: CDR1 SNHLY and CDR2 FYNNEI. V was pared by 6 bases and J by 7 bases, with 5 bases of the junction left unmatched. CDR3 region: CASRGTEVGELFF. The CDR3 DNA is TGTGCCAGCAGGGGGACAGAGGTCGGGGAGCTGTTTTTT.

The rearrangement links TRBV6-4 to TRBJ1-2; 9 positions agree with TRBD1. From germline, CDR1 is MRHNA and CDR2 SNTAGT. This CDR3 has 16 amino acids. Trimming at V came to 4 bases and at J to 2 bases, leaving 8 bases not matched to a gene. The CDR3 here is CASSARWDRANYGYTF. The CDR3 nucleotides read TGTGCCAGCAGTGCCCGTTGGGACAGGGCGAACTATGGCTACACCTTC.

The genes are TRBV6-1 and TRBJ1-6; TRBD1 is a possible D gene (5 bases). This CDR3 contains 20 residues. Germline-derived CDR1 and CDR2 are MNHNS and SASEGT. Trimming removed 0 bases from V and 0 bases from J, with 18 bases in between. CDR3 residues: CASSEASGWGVGSYNSPLHF. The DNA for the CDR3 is TGTGCCAGCAGTGAAGCTTCGGGGTGGGGGGTAGGCTCCTATAATTCACCCCTCCACTTT.

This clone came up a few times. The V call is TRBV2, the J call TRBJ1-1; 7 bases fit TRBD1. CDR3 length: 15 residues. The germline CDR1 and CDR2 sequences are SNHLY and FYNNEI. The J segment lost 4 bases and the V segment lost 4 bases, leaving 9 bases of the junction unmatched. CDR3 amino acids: CASSGSRQGVTEAFF. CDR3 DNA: TGTGCCAGCAGTGGATCGCGTCAGGGGGTCACTGAAGCTTTCTTT.

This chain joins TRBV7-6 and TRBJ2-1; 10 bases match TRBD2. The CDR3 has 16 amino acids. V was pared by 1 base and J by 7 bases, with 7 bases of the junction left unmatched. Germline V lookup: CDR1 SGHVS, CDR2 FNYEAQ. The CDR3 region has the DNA TGTGCCAGCAGCTTAGGGCGGGCTAGCGGGAGTAATGAGCAGTTCTTC. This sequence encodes CASSLGRASGSNEQFF.

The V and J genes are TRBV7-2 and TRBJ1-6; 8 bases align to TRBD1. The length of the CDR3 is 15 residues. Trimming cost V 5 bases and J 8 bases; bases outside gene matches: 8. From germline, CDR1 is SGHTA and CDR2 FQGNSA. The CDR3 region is CASSITRQGYSPLHF. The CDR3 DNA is TGTGCCAGCAGCATTACTCGACAGGGGTATTCACCCCTCCACTTT.

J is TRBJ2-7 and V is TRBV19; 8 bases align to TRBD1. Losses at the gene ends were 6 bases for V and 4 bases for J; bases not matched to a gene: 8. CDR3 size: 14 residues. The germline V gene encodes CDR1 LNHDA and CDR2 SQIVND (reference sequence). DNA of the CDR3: TGTGCCAGTAGCACCGGGACAGGCAAATACGAGCAGTACTTC. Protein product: CASSTGTGKYEQYF.

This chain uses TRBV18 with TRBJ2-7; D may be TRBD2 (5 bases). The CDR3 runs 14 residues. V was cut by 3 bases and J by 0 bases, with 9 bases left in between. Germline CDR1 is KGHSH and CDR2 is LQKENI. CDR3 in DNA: TGTGCCAGCTCACCGATGGGGAGCTCCTACGAGCAGTACTTC. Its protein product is CASSPMGSSYEQYF.

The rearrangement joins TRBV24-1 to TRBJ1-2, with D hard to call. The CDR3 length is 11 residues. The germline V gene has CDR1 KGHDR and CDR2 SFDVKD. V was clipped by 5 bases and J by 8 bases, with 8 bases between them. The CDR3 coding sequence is TGTGCCACCAGTGGTCCAGCGGGCTACACCTTC. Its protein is CATSGPAGYTF.

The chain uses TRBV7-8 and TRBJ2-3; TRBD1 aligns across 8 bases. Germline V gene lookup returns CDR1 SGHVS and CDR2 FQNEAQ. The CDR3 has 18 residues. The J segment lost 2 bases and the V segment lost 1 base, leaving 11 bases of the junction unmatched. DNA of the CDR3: TGTGCCAGCAGCTTAGAGACAGGGGAACCGCGGTTCACAGATACGCAGTATTTT. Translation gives CASSLETGEPRFTDTQYF.

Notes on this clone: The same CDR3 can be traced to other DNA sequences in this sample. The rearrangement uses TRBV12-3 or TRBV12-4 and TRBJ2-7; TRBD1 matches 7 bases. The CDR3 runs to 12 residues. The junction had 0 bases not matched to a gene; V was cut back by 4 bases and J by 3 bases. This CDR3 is CASSSGGYEQYF. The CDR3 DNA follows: TGTGCCAGCAGTTCAGGGGGCTACGAGCAGTACTTC.

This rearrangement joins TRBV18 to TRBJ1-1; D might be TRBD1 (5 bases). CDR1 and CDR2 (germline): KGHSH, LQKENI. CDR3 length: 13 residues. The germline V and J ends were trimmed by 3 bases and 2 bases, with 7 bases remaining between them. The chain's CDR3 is CASSPTVNTEAFF. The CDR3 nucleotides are TGTGCCAGCTCACCGACAGTTAACACTGAAGCTTTCTTT.